This T cell receptor (beta chain) appears in the sequencing data of a study of blood T cells in healthy people across ages. Findings and limits, study-wide: The recorded TCR beta diversity per million T cells decreased in a roughly linear manner with age. Aged donors had fewer naive CD4+ cells and lower diversity than long-lived donors.

The CDR3 is made up of 16 amino acids. From germline, CDR1 is LGHNA and CDR2 YSLEER. V was clipped by 1 base and J by 3 bases; unmatched bases: 6. Primed by a sample-barcoded 5' primer and a J-beta primer mix, a second PCR proceeded for about 6 to 12 cycles. TCRdb called the 5' RACE reads again in MiXCR, with one record for every CDR3 protein. The repertoire consists of 750,000 to 1,000,000 distinct CDR3 sequences, with just under 30% occurring once and the leading ten covering 10% to 13%. Comment on this clonotype: What it binds is not known.

Another study also made use of these data, one on T cells of mothers and their children. That work adds: Healthy Caucasian mothers, three in number, and their six children were the donors.

This chain joins TRBV4-3 and TRBJ2-7; 10 nucleotides match TRBD2. The TCR sequence derives from a woman between 35 and 50 years old in good health. Sequences were obtained from blood. This CDR3 reads CASSQGGAGGFYEQYF. The CDR3 DNA sequence: TGCGCCAGCAGCCAAGGGGGAGCGGGGGGGTTCTACGAGCAGTACTTC.